This T cell receptor (beta chain) is drawn from a study of identical twins. Per germline, CDR1 SQVTM and CDR2 ANQGSEA. CDR3 size: 11 residues. Trimming removed 4 bases from V and 10 bases from J, with 13 bases in between. Notes on the study in general: Invariant MAIT and iNKT cells could partly confound zero-insertion analyses.

Worth noting for this clonotype: Its specificity is unknown.

TCRdb re-analysed the 5' RACE reads in MiXCR, keeping a single row per CDR3 protein. The table includes hundreds of thousands of distinct CDR3 sequences, less than 25% detected once. The same sample was also used in a study of T cells expressing NK-cell markers. That paper states: Similarly, these clonotypes led the CD3+CD56-NKG2C+ fraction as well in a handful of donors.

The clonotype originates from a woman younger than 35 in good health. Sequenced sample: CD4+ T cells sorted from blood. The chain has TRBV29-1 and TRBJ1-1; D is uncertain. CDR3: CSVVIGQRAFF. As DNA, the CDR3 is TGCAGCGTTGTGATCGGGCAACGAGCTTTCTTT.